This is a list of T cell receptor beta chains from one sample in a study of T cell responses to AZD1222 COVID-19 vaccine. The data were produced by immunoSEQ multiplex PCR, yet TCRdb's version contains in-frame clones alone and is incomplete. The data hold fewer than 50,000 clones, with 80% observed a single time. Here the sequenced sample was peripheral blood, taken on day 0 of AZD1222 vaccination. The receptors derive from an adult in good health. Both conserved end residues are part of each CDR3. A D gene is named only where the DNA matches it firmly. Only part of the rows carry a size: once, few, many, or a class if the clone is expanded.

CDR3 DNA: TGTGCCAGCAGTTACTCGTCCAAGCCGGATCAGCCCCAGCATTTT
CDR3 protein: CASSYSSKPDQPQHF
clone size: -
D gene: -
V gene: TRBV6-5
J gene: TRBJ1-5

CDR3 DNA: TGCGCCAGCAGCAGCTCACAGGCGGGGGTTTCACCCCTCCACTTT
CDR3 protein: CASSSSQAGVSPLHF
clone size: -
D gene: -
V gene: TRBV5-1
J gene: TRBJ1-6

CDR3 DNA: TGTGCCAGCACATTGAGGGACACCTCTGGAAACACCATATATTTT
CDR3 protein: CASTLRDTSGNTIYF
clone size: -
D gene: -
V gene: TRBV5-5
J gene: TRBJ1-3

CDR3 DNA: TGTGCCAGCAGTGAGGGTGCGTTCAGGGATACGCAGTATTTT
CDR3 protein: CASSEGAFRDTQYF
clone size: -
D gene: -
V gene: TRBV6-1
J gene: TRBJ2-3

CDR3 DNA: TGTGCCATCAAAGACAGGGGGAGTCGATACAATGAGCAGTTCTTC
CDR3 protein: CAIKDRGSRYNEQFF
clone size: -
D gene: TRBD1
V gene: TRBV10-3
J gene: TRBJ2-1

CDR3 DNA: TGTGCCAGCAGCTGGGGGCTAGCGGGGTACGAGCAGTACTTC
CDR3 protein: CASSWGLAGYEQYF
clone size: medium-sized
D gene: TRBD2
V gene: TRBV7-9
J gene: TRBJ2-7

CDR3 DNA: TGTGCCAGCAGCCCGCTCCCGGGACTAGCGGAGGAGCAGTTCTTC
CDR3 protein: CASSPLPGLAEEQFF
clone size: -
D gene: TRBD2
V gene: TRBV5-5
J gene: TRBJ2-1

CDR3 DNA: TGTGCCAGCAGCTTAAGTACAGGCAATCCCTACGAGCAGTACTTC
CDR3 protein: CASSLSTGNPYEQYF
clone size: -
D gene: -
V gene: TRBV7-2
J gene: TRBJ2-7

CDR3 DNA: TGTGCCAGCAGTTCGGCGACCAGCCAGCCCCAGCATTTT
CDR3 protein: CASSSATSQPQHF
clone size: few
D gene: -
V gene: TRBV12-3/TRBV12-4
J gene: TRBJ1-5

CDR3 DNA: TGTGCCAGCAGCTCCCAGGGTGGGGCCACCGGGGAGCTGTTTTTT
CDR3 protein: CASSSQGGATGELFF
clone size: -
D gene: -
V gene: TRBV7-3
J gene: TRBJ2-2

CDR3 DNA: TGCAGTGCTCTCTATGGCTACACCTTC
CDR3 protein: CSALYGYTF
clone size: -
D gene: -
V gene: TRBV20-1
J gene: TRBJ1-2

CDR3 DNA: TGTGCCAGCAGTTTACGGGTCTCTGGAAACACCATATATTTT
CDR3 protein: CASSLRVSGNTIYF
clone size: -
D gene: -
V gene: TRBV28
J gene: TRBJ1-3

CDR3 DNA: TGTGCCAGCAGGGGGACAGGGTACCACGAGCAGTACTTC
CDR3 protein: CASRGTGYHEQYF
clone size: -
D gene: TRBD1
V gene: TRBV13
J gene: TRBJ2-7

CDR3 DNA: TGTGCCACCAGTGGAGACAGTAGCAATCAGCCCCAGCATTTT
CDR3 protein: CATSGDSSNQPQHF
clone size: -
D gene: -
V gene: TRBV24-1
J gene: TRBJ1-5

CDR3 DNA: TGCAGCGTCGCCCCGACAGGGTCGGAGACCCAGTACTTC
CDR3 protein: CSVAPTGSETQYF
clone size: once
D gene: TRBD1
V gene: TRBV29-1
J gene: TRBJ2-5

CDR3 DNA: TGCGCCAGCGGACTGAGCGGGGGGCACAACACCGGGGAGCTGTTTTTT
CDR3 protein: CASGLSGGHNTGELFF
clone size: -
D gene: TRBD2
V gene: TRBV10-1
J gene: TRBJ2-2

CDR3 DNA: TGTGCCAGCAGCCCGACCGGTATCAACTATGGCTACACCTTC
CDR3 protein: CASSPTGINYGYTF
clone size: -
D gene: -
V gene: TRBV2
J gene: TRBJ1-2

CDR3 DNA: TGTGCCTGGACGGGTGGGGGCAATCAGCCCCAGCATTTT
CDR3 protein: CAWTGGGNQPQHF
clone size: -
D gene: -
V gene: TRBV30
J gene: TRBJ1-5

CDR3 DNA: TGCGCCAGCAGGGCAGGTATGGACACTGAAGCTTTCTTT
CDR3 protein: CASRAGMDTEAFF
clone size: -
D gene: -
V gene: TRBV5-1
J gene: TRBJ1-1

CDR3 DNA: TGTGCCAGCAGCCAAACGGGACGGGAGAACACTGAAGCTTTCTTT
CDR3 protein: CASSQTGRENTEAFF
clone size: -
D gene: -
V gene: TRBV4-2
J gene: TRBJ1-1

CDR3 DNA: TGTGCCAGCAGCCCGGGACAGGGTGCCTACGAGCAGTACTTC
CDR3 protein: CASSPGQGAYEQYF
clone size: -
D gene: TRBD1
V gene: TRBV13
J gene: TRBJ2-7

CDR3 DNA: TGTGCCAGCAGTTTTCCGGGACAGGGGGACAATGAGCAGTTCTTC
CDR3 protein: CASSFPGQGDNEQFF
clone size: -
D gene: TRBD1
V gene: TRBV28
J gene: TRBJ2-1

CDR3 DNA: TGCGCCAGCAGGAGGGGGCAAGAGACCCAGTACTTC
CDR3 protein: CASRRGQETQYF
clone size: -
D gene: -
V gene: TRBV5-1
J gene: TRBJ2-5

CDR3 DNA: TGTGCCAGCAGCGTAAACAGCAGAACCCCCCTCCACTTT
CDR3 protein: CASSVNSRTPLHF
clone size: -
D gene: -
V gene: TRBV11-2
J gene: TRBJ1-6

CDR3 DNA: TGTGCCAGCAGCCAAGGGCCAGGGCGCCAGCCCCAGCATTTT
CDR3 protein: CASSQGPGRQPQHF
clone size: once
D gene: -
V gene: TRBV3-1/TRBV3-2
J gene: TRBJ1-5

CDR3 DNA: TGTGCCAGCAGTGAAGGTCCGGTCTCGGGGGCCAACGTCCTGACTTTC
CDR3 protein: CASSEGPVSGANVLTF
clone size: -
D gene: -
V gene: TRBV2
J gene: TRBJ2-6

CDR3 DNA: TGTGCCAGCAAGGTGGCACCAAGCACAGATACGCAGTATTTT
CDR3 protein: CASKVAPSTDTQYF
clone size: -
D gene: -
V gene: TRBV6-5
J gene: TRBJ2-3

CDR3 DNA: TGTGCCAGCAGTTACTCGAGGGCCTACGAGCAGTACTTC
CDR3 protein: CASSYSRAYEQYF
clone size: once
D gene: -
V gene: TRBV6-5
J gene: TRBJ2-7

CDR3 DNA: TGTGCCAGCAGCTTGTTGGGGGCCGGGTATGGCTACACCTTC
CDR3 protein: CASSLLGAGYGYTF
clone size: -
D gene: -
V gene: TRBV7-8
J gene: TRBJ1-2

CDR3 DNA: TGTGCCAGCAGCCAAATCATCGACGAGCAGTACTTC
CDR3 protein: CASSQIIDEQYF
clone size: -
D gene: -
V gene: TRBV3-1/TRBV3-2
J gene: TRBJ2-7

CDR3 DNA: TGTGCCAGCAGCCAAGTAGCGGGGGAGCTCACCGGGGAGCTGTTTTTT
CDR3 protein: CASSQVAGELTGELFF
clone size: -
D gene: TRBD2
V gene: TRBV7-2
J gene: TRBJ2-2

CDR3 DNA: TGCGCCAGCAGGCCGCAGGGGGCGGAATCACCCCTCCACTTT
CDR3 protein: CASRPQGAESPLHF
clone size: -
D gene: TRBD1
V gene: TRBV5-1
J gene: TRBJ1-6

CDR3 DNA: TGTGCCAGCATGATCCTAAATGAAGCTTTCTTT
CDR3 protein: CASMILNEAFF
clone size: -
D gene: -
V gene: TRBV12-3/TRBV12-4
J gene: TRBJ1-1

CDR3 DNA: TGTGCCAGCAGCTTATTCAGCTATAATTCACCCCTCCACTTT
CDR3 protein: CASSLFSYNSPLHF
clone size: -
D gene: -
V gene: TRBV11-2
J gene: TRBJ1-6

CDR3 DNA: TGTGCCAGCAGTGAAGCACTCAGGGTCAATCAGCCCCAGCATTTT
CDR3 protein: CASSEALRVNQPQHF
clone size: medium-sized
D gene: -
V gene: TRBV6-1
J gene: TRBJ1-5

CDR3 DNA: TGTGCCAGCAGCCCGGGACAGGGAGGAGGCTATGGCTACACCTTC
CDR3 protein: CASSPGQGGGYGYTF
clone size: -
D gene: TRBD1
V gene: TRBV4-2
J gene: TRBJ1-2

CDR3 DNA: TGTGCCAGCACTGGGACAGGGGATCAGCCCCAGCATTTT
CDR3 protein: CASTGTGDQPQHF
clone size: -
D gene: TRBD1
V gene: TRBV18
J gene: TRBJ1-5

CDR3 DNA: TGTGCCAGCAGCTCTCACAGGGGAGCGGGGGAGCTGTTTTTT
CDR3 protein: CASSSHRGAGELFF
clone size: -
D gene: TRBD1
V gene: TRBV7-7
J gene: TRBJ2-2

CDR3 DNA: TGTGCCAGCAAGGGGGGCCTGTGGGAGCAGTACTTC
CDR3 protein: CASKGGLWEQYF
clone size: -
D gene: -
V gene: TRBV6-5
J gene: TRBJ2-7

CDR3 DNA: TGTGCCAGTAGTATGTCCGGGGGGGTGAGCAATCAGCCCCAGCATTTT
CDR3 protein: CASSMSGGVSNQPQHF
clone size: -
D gene: -
V gene: TRBV19
J gene: TRBJ1-5

CDR3 DNA: TGTGCCAGCAGCCCGGGGGGTTGGGGTTCACCCCTCCACTTT
CDR3 protein: CASSPGGWGSPLHF
clone size: -
D gene: -
V gene: TRBV6-5
J gene: TRBJ1-6

CDR3 DNA: TGTGCCAGCATCACTCGGGAGAACTATAATTCACCCCTCCACTTT
CDR3 protein: CASITRENYNSPLHF
clone size: -
D gene: -
V gene: TRBV21-1
J gene: TRBJ1-6

CDR3 DNA: TGCAGCGTTGTGGTGGGAACTGCCTACGAGCAGTACTTC
CDR3 protein: CSVVVGTAYEQYF
clone size: -
D gene: -
V gene: TRBV29-1
J gene: TRBJ2-7

CDR3 DNA: TGTGCCAGCAGTGGCACAGGGGGTCGAAATCAGCCCCAGCATTTT
CDR3 protein: CASSGTGGRNQPQHF
clone size: few
D gene: TRBD1
V gene: TRBV6-2/TRBV6-3
J gene: TRBJ1-5

CDR3 DNA: TGTGCCAGACCTACCCAGGGGGTGGTACATACCACCGGGGAGCTGTTTTTT
CDR3 protein: CARPTQGVVHTTGELFF
clone size: -
D gene: -
V gene: TRBV21-1
J gene: TRBJ2-2

CDR3 DNA: TGTGCCAGCAGCCAAGATCCTCGGGGAGGGGAAATTAACTATGGCTACACCTTC
CDR3 protein: CASSQDPRGGEINYGYTF
clone size: -
D gene: -
V gene: TRBV3-1/TRBV3-2
J gene: TRBJ1-2

CDR3 DNA: TGTGCCTGGAGTGTAGTGGTATCCTTGGGCACTGAAGCTTTCTTT
CDR3 protein: CAWSVVVSLGTEAFF
clone size: -
D gene: -
V gene: TRBV30
J gene: TRBJ1-1

CDR3 DNA: TGTGCCAGCAGCTTGGGGACAGGGAGTGGCTACACCTTC
CDR3 protein: CASSLGTGSGYTF
clone size: -
D gene: TRBD1
V gene: TRBV5-6
J gene: TRBJ1-2

CDR3 DNA: TGTGCCAGCACCTACAATGAGCAGTTCTTC
CDR3 protein: CASTYNEQFF
clone size: few
D gene: -
V gene: TRBV6-5
J gene: TRBJ2-1

CDR3 DNA: TGTGCCAGCAGCGGAAGACAGGGGCGTAACTATGGCTACACCTTC
CDR3 protein: CASSGRQGRNYGYTF
clone size: -
D gene: -
V gene: TRBV21-1
J gene: TRBJ1-2

CDR3 DNA: TGTGCCAGCAGCTCTGTTCCAGGGGGCGCGAATTCACCCCTCCACTTT
CDR3 protein: CASSSVPGGANSPLHF
clone size: -
D gene: TRBD1
V gene: TRBV5-6
J gene: TRBJ1-6

CDR3 DNA: TGTGCCAGCTCCCCAGGAGACTCTGGAAACACCATATATTTT
CDR3 protein: CASSPGDSGNTIYF
clone size: -
D gene: -
V gene: TRBV18
J gene: TRBJ1-3

CDR3 DNA: TGTGCCAGCAGTCAAAATCTTATAAGGGTGAACACTGAAGCTTTCTTT
CDR3 protein: CASSQNLIRVNTEAFF
clone size: -
D gene: -
V gene: TRBV7-8
J gene: TRBJ1-1